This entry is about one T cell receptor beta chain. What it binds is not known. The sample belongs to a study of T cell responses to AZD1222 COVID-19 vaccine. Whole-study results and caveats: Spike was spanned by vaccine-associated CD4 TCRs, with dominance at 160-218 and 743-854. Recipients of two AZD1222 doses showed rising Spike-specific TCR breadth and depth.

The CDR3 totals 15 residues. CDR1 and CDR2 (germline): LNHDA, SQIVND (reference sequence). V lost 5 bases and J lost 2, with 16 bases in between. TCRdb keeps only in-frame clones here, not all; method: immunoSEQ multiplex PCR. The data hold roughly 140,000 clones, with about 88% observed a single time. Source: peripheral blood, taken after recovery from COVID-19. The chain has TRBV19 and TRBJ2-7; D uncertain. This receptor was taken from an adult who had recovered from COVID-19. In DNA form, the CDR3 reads TGTGCCAGTAGTTCCGTCGAAGGGTTAGCCTACGAGCAGTACTTC. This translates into CASSSVEGLAYEQYF.